This TCR beta chain was profiled in a study of shared clonotypes between healthy human individuals. Background on the study: The plates for each donor numbered three CD4 naive, three CD4 memory, two CD8 naive and one CD8 memory. Findings and caveats of the study: Sampling covered nothing but blood. Tissue TCR repertoires likely differ from those found in blood. Despite large depth, sorted-subset datasets appeared incompletely sequenced.

Some clones are missing from TCRdb's copy, which holds only in-frame ones; the method was immunoSEQ multiplex PCR. The table records roughly 2,000,000 clones, roughly 94% of them present only once. Naive CD8 populations comprised CD45RO-negative cells positively selected for CCR7, excluding terminally differentiated effector memory CD45RA+ cells. The CDR3 contains 14 residues. Germline CDR1 MNHEY, CDR2 SMNVEV (reference sequence). Trimming removed 8 bases at V and 4 bases at J, with 17 bases between. Concerning this clone itself: The antigen is not known.

Sequencing was done on a sample of naive CD8+ T cells sorted from blood. J is TRBJ2-5 and V is TRBV27; no clear D gene. This receptor was obtained from a man in his late teens or twenties in good health. For the CDR3, the DNA is TGTGCCAGCTCCCCACTCGACCCTCGAGAGACCCAGTACTTC. Translating gives CASSPLDPRETQYF.